What follows are 13 T cell receptor beta chains derived from one specimen sequenced in a study of glioma-infiltrating T cells. The iRepertoire nested amplicon-rescue multiplex PCR amplified TCR alpha and beta CDR3s from RNA. TCRdb passed the multiplex PCR reads through MiXCR, listing each CDR3 protein once. The table has roughly 100,000 distinct CDR3 sequences, 25% to 30% seen once. The material sequenced was glioma tissue, nonneoplastic brain tissue, or PBMCs (not recorded which). The receptors derive from a human donor with low-grade glioma or glioblastoma, undergoing nonglioma brain surgery, or in good health (not recorded which).

A note on this clonotype: The CDR3 end shows no conserved phenylalanine or tryptophan, and so a read error is likely. This chain uses TRBV12-3 or TRBV12-4 with TRBJ1-5; TRBD1 matches 8 bases. The CDR3 loop spans 16 amino acids. V trimming: 5 bases; J trimming: 0 bases; junction bases outside the gene matches: 6. CDR3 bases: TGTGCCAGCAGTCTTGGGACAGGTCATAGCAATCAGCCCCAGCATCTT. Encoded protein: CASSLGTGHSNQPQHL.

V usage is TRBV11-2 and J usage is TRBJ2-3; 11 positions agree with TRBD2. Unmatched junction bases numbered 6, after V lost 2 bases and J lost 5 bases. The germline V gene encodes CDR1 SGHAT and CDR2 FQNNGV. The CDR3 totals 16 residues. The CDR3 bases are TGTGCCAGCAGCTTAATAGCGGGGGGGCAAGGAGATACGCAGTATTTT. The encoded protein is CASSLIAGGQGDTQYF.

In the case of this clonotype: A read error is possible here, since a much larger clone lies one base away. The chain couples TRBV15 to TRBJ2-6, with a possible D match to TRBD1 (5 bases). Germline CDR1 reads LNHNV; CDR2 reads YYDKDF (reference sequence). The CDR3 covers 16 residues. The CDR3 DNA reads TGTGCCACCAGCGTTTTTAGGGCCTCTGGGGCCAACGTCCCGACTTTC. Translated, it gives CATSVFRASGANVPTF.

This clonotype was seen just once. A much larger clone sits a single nucleotide away, making a read error possible. This chain joins TRBV6-6 and TRBJ2-3, with D hard to call. V was cut by 8 bases and J by 8 bases, with 20 bases left in between. The CDR3 spans 14 residues. Germline CDR1 reads MNHNY; CDR2 reads SVGAGI (reference sequence). CDR3 protein: CASRQVPASGTQYF. The DNA for the CDR3 is TGTGCCAGCCGGCAAGTCCCGGCGTCGGGTACGCAGTATTTT.

This clonotype has at least ten counts. The genes are TRBV10-3 and TRBJ1-5, with D possibly being TRBD1 (5 bases). V was cut by 4 bases and J by 3 bases, with 7 bases left in between. CDR3 size: 13 residues. The germline V gene has CDR1 ENHRY and CDR2 SYGVKD. CDR3 in DNA: TGTGCCATCAGTGTGGGGACCAATCAGCCCCAGCATTTT. Translation gives CAISVGTNQPQHF.

This clonotype was observed a handful of times. The chain couples TRBV7-2 to TRBJ1-6; D call uncertain. The ends were cut back, 3 bases at V and 9 bases at J, with 18 bases in the middle. The CDR3 covers 16 residues. Per germline, CDR1 SGHTA and CDR2 FQGNSA. The CDR3 reads CASSLALNLGISPLHF. CDR3 DNA sequence: TGTGCCAGCAGCTTGGCGCTGAACTTAGGGATTTCACCCCTCCACTTT.

As for this clonotype: This may be a read error, as it is one base from a much larger clone. V and J are TRBV10-1 and TRBJ1-5; D gene unclear. The CDR3 has 15 residues. V was trimmed by 8 bases and J by 3 bases, leaving 17 bases between them. Germline CDR1 reads WNHNN; CDR2 reads SYGVQD (reference sequence). CDR3 residues: CASYEPRLTNQPQHF. DNA for the CDR3: TGCGCCAGCTATGAACCTCGGTTAACCAATCAGCCCCAGCATTTT.

For this clonotype: A much larger clonotype is one base distant, so this may be a read error. The chain has TRBV7-2 and TRBJ2-5; D might be TRBD2 (5 bases). The CDR3 covers 17 residues. Looked up from germline, CDR1 is SGHTA and CDR2 is FQGNSA. Between the trimmed V and J ends, which lost 5 bases and 4 bases, there was a span of 23 bases. The CDR3 protein is CASSALFGEGLSETQYF. CDR3 nucleotide sequence: TGTGCCAGCAGCGCGCTTTTCGGAGAGGGATTATCAGAGACCCAGTACTTC.

At least ten counts were recorded for this clonotype. CDR3 nucleotides: TGCAGTGCTAGAGAGGAGCAAGTGAGCGGAGAGACCCAGTACTTC. Encoded protein: CSAREEQVSGETQYF. This chain links TRBV20-1 with TRBJ2-5; D is perhaps TRBD2 (5 bases). The germline gives CDR1 DFQATT, CDR2 SNEGSKA (reference sequence). The CDR3 totals 15 residues. The ends were cut back, 0 bases at V and 4 bases at J, with 15 bases in the middle.

This clonotype is a singleton in its sample. This sequence may be a read error, since a much larger clone differs from it by one base. V and J are TRBV29-1 and TRBJ2-3; the D is unclear. CDR1 and CDR2 (germline): SQVTM, ANQGSEA. Deletions cut 6 bases from V and 1 base from J, with 5 bases between. The CDR3 is made up of 11 amino acids. The CDR3 loop is CSVSRTDTQYF. Written as DNA, the CDR3 is TGCAGCGTCTCGCGCACAGATACGCAGTATTTT.

This chain links TRBV5-1 with TRBJ2-7; maybe TRBD1 (6 bases). With 4 bases removed from V and 3 bases from J, the gap between germline ends came to 14 bases. Germline values: CDR1 SGHRS, CDR2 YFSETQ. There are 14 residues in the CDR3. The CDR3 DNA reads TGCGCCAGCAGCGACGAGAGGGGACACTACGAGCAGTACTTC. Protein sequence: CASSDERGHYEQYF.

J is TRBJ1-2 and V is TRBV4-3, with TRBD1 as a possible D gene (6 bases). Trimming took 3 bases from V and 4 from J, leaving 15 bases between them. The CDR3 is made up of 15 amino acids. Germline CDR1 is LGHNA and CDR2 is YSLEER. The DNA of the CDR3 is TGCGCCAGCAGCCAGATAGGGGGTATGCTCTATGGCTACACCTTC. It encodes CASSQIGGMLYGYTF.

This clonotype was observed many times. CDR3 in DNA: TGTGCCAGCAGTGCAGGGGAGGGGCAGCCCCAGCATTTT. Translated, it gives CASSAGEGQPQHF. The chain joins TRBV6-1 to TRBJ1-5; possible D gene TRBD1, 6 bases. The ends were cut back, 4 bases at V and 7 bases at J, with 11 bases in the middle. The CDR3 has 13 residues. CDR1 and CDR2 from the germline V gene are MNHNS and SASEGT.